The sequence of this T cell receptor (beta chain) was determined in a study of tumor-infiltrating lymphocytes in oesophageal squamous cell carcinoma. MiXCR, applied by TCRdb to the PCR reads, yields one record per CDR3 protein. Of 10,000 to 15,000 distinct CDR3 sequences listed, about 55% are singletons. Germline V gene lookup returns CDR1 SGHRS and CDR2 YFSETQ. The CDR3 totals 14 residues. The chain couples TRBV5-1 to TRBJ2-3; D is unclear. The end of the DNA fits TRBJ2-1 better, so the J call may be wrong. The sequence was collected from a female donor with esophageal squamous cell carcinoma. Sequenced: esophageal tumor tissue. CDR3 nucleotide sequence: TGCGCCAGCAGCATCTGTATAGGTTGGAGTGAGCAGTTCTTC. It encodes CASSICIGWSEQFF.